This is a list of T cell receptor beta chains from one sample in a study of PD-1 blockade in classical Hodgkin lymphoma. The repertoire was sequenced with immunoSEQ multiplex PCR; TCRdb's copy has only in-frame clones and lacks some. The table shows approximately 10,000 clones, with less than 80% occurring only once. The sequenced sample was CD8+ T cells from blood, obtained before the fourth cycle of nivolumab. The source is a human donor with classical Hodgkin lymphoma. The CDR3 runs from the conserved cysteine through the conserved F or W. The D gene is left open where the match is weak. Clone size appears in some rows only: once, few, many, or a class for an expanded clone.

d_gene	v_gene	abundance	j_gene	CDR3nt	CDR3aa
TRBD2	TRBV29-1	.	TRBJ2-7	TGCAGCGTTATCCTAGCGGGAGTTGGTAACGAGCAGTACTTC	CSVILAGVGNEQYF
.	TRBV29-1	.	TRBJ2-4	TGCAGCGTTGAATCCCCAGGGAAAAACATTCAGTACTTC	CSVESPGKNIQYF
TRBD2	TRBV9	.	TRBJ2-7	TGTGCCAGCAGCGTAAGCATAGCGGGAGCCTTCTACGAGCAGTACTTC	CASSVSIAGAFYEQYF
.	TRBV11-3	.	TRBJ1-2	TGTGCCAGCAGCGCCTTAGGGGCCAGCCTAGGAAGTGGCTACACCTTC	CASSALGASLGSGYTF
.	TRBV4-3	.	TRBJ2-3	TGCGCCAGCAGCCAACTCAGGGGCACAGATACGCAGTATTTT	CASSQLRGTDTQYF
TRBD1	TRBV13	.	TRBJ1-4	TGTGCCAGCAGCTCAACAGGGGGCTCAACTAATGAAAAACTGTTTTTT	CASSSTGGSTNEKLFF
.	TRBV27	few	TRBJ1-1	TGTGCCAGCAGGGATGGGACTGAAGCTTTCTTT	CASRDGTEAFF
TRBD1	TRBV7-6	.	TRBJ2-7	TGTGCCAGCAGCTCAAGGCCGGGACAGGTATTCTCCTACGAGCAGTACTTC	CASSSRPGQVFSYEQYF
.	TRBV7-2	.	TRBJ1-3	TGTGCCAGCAGCTTAGGGCTCTCTGGAAACACCATATATTTT	CASSLGLSGNTIYF
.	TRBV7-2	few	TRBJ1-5	TGTGCCAGCAGCTTAGTACGGATTCTGATCAGCCCCCAGCATTTT	CASSLVRILISPQHF
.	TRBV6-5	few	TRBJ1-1	TGTGCCAGCAGTTACGGCACGGATGAAGCTTTCTTT	CASSYGTDEAFF
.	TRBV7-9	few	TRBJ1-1	TGTGCCAGCAGCGCGCATTTGGCTGAAGCTTTCTTT	CASSAHLAEAFF
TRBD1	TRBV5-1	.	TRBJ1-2	TGCGCCAGCAGCACCCGACAGGGGGAATATTATGGCTACACCTTC	CASSTRQGEYYGYTF
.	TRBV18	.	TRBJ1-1	TGTGCCAGCTCACCACCAACTCTGAACACTGAAGCTTTCTTT	CASSPPTLNTEAFF
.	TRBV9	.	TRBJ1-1	TGTGCCAGCAGCTTAAGCCGGAACACTGAAGCTTTCTTT	CASSLSRNTEAFF
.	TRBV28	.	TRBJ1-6	TGTGCCAGCAGTTCAGGATTTTATAATTCACCCCTCCACTTT	CASSSGFYNSPLHF
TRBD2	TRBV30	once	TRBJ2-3	TGTGCCTGGAGCCGTGGGACTAGCGGCTACACAGATACGCAGTATTTT	CAWSRGTSGYTDTQYF
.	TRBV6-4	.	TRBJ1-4	TGTGCCAGTCGGGGCCTAGATGAAAAACTGTTTTTT	CASRGLDEKLFF
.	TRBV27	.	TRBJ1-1	TGTGCCAGCAGTTTGGGGGCGGGGTACACTGAAGCTTTCTTT	CASSLGAGYTEAFF
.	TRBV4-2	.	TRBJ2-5	TGTGCCAGCAGCCTCCGGACAGTTAGTCAAGAGACCCAGTACTTC	CASSLRTVSQETQYF
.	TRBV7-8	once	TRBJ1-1	TGTGCCAGCAGCTCTACGATAGGACCCACTGAAGCTTTCTTT	CASSSTIGPTEAFF
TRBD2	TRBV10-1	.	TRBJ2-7	TGCGCCAGCAGTGAGATTATTGACCTAGCGGGCCACTCCTACGAGCAGTACTTC	CASSEIIDLAGHSYEQYF
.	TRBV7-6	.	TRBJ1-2	TGTGCCAGCAGCTTAGACAGGGACTATGGCTACACCTTC	CASSLDRDYGYTF
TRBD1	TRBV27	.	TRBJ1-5	TGTGCCGGCAGTCCAGGACAGGCGGCCAATCAGCCCCAGCATTTT	CAGSPGQAANQPQHF
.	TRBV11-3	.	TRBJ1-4	TGTGCCAGCAGCCCACACCCGTATAATGAAAAACTGTTTTTT	CASSPHPYNEKLFF
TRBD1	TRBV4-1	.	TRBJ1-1	TGCGCCAGCAGCTTCCCCAGGGCCGGGACAGGAGTTAACACTGAAGCTTTCTTT	CASSFPRAGTGVNTEAFF
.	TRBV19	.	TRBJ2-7	TGTGCCAGTAGTATGAGGGGGAAATGGTACGAGCAGTACTTC	CASSMRGKWYEQYF
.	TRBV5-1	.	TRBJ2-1	TGCGCCACCGTAGTTGGGGATGAGCAGTTCTTC	CATVVGDEQFF
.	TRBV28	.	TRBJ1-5	TGTGCCAGCAGTTTCTCCCTACCCGCATGGGGGGTGGGTCAGCCCCAGCATTTT	CASSFSLPAWGVGQPQHF
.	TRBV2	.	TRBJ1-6	TGTGCCAGCAGTGAGTGGGGAGTGGGGAATTCACCCCTCCACTTT	CASSEWGVGNSPLHF
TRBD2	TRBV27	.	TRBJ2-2	TGTGCCAGCAGCTGGGGTTTTGCGGGAGCCGGGGAGCTGTTTTTT	CASSWGFAGAGELFF
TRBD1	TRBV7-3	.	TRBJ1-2	TGTGCCAGCAGCACCGCTTTGGACAGGTCTAACTATGGCTACACCTTC	CASSTALDRSNYGYTF
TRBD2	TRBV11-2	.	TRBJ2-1	TGTGCCAGCAGCCCCCCGAGCGGGAGGAGCTCCTACAATGAGCAGTTCTTC	CASSPPSGRSSYNEQFF
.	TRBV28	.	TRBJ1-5	TGTGCCACCCGACGTGTGATGTTCAATCAGCCCCAGCATTTT	CATRRVMFNQPQHF
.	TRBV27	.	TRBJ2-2	TGTGCCAGCTCCGTTCGGGGCGGGGCCCCGAACACCGGGGAGCTGTTTTTT	CASSVRGGAPNTGELFF
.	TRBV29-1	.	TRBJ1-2	TGCAGCGTTGACCGCGGGGAATACTATGGCTACACCTTC	CSVDRGEYYGYTF
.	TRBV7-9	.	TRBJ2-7	TGTGCCAGCAGCTTAGCGGGGGACCGGGACGAGCAGTACTTC	CASSLAGDRDEQYF
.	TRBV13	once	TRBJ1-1	TGTGCCAGCAGCTTAGATGGGCAGGGAGGAACTGAAGCTTTCTTT	CASSLDGQGGTEAFF
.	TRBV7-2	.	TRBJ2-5	TGTGCCAGCAGCTTAGTGGGACTTGGCTTAGGAGAGACCCAGTACTTC	CASSLVGLGLGETQYF
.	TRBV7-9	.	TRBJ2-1	TGTGCCAGCAGCCGAGACAGGTCAATTGTGAATGAGCAGTTCTTC	CASSRDRSIVNEQFF
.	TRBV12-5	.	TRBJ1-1	TGTGCTAGTGGTTTGACTGGGGATGAAGCTTTCTTT	CASGLTGDEAFF
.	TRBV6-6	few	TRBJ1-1	TGTGCCAGCGGATCAGATCAAGCTTTCTTT	CASGSDQAFF